Listed below are T cell receptor beta chains from one sample, sequenced in a study of shared clonotypes between healthy human individuals. TCRdb keeps only in-frame clones here, not all; method: immunoSEQ multiplex PCR. The table has millions of clones, over 90% seen once. Sequencing used naive CD4+ T cells from PBMCs. These receptors were collected from a man between 18 and 29 years old in good health. Some clones in this sample may be carry-over from other donors' samples. The CDR3 runs from the conserved cysteine through the conserved F or W. The D gene is left open where the match is weak. The size entry is marked missing in some rows and otherwise reads once, few, many or a size class.

CDR3aa: CASSWGTDQPQHF
CDR3nt: TGTGCCAGCAGCTGGGGTACCGATCAGCCCCAGCATTTT
d_gene: NA
len: 13
v_gene: TRBV7-6
abundance: few
j_gene: TRBJ1-5

CDR3aa: CATGGGGYEQYF
CDR3nt: TGTGCCACCGGAGGGGGAGGCTACGAGCAGTACTTC
d_gene: NA
len: 12
v_gene: TRBV15
abundance: NA
j_gene: TRBJ2-7

CDR3aa: CATRRGATQETQYF
CDR3nt: TGTGCCACCCGCCGCGGGGCTACCCAGGAGACCCAGTACTTC
d_gene: NA
len: 14
v_gene: TRBV27
abundance: NA
j_gene: TRBJ2-5

CDR3aa: CASSYSGTADNEQFF
CDR3nt: TGTGCCAGCAGTTACTCCGGGACAGCAGACAATGAGCAGTTCTTC
d_gene: TRBD1
len: 15
v_gene: TRBV11-2
abundance: NA
j_gene: TRBJ2-1

CDR3aa: CASSPDSRGETFF
CDR3nt: TGTGCCAGCAGCCCAGACAGTAGGGGGGAAACTTTCTTT
d_gene: NA
len: 13
v_gene: TRBV7-9
abundance: once
j_gene: TRBJ1-1

CDR3aa: CASSSFRQPNEQFF
CDR3nt: TGTGCCAGCAGTTCCTTTAGACAGCCCAATGAGCAGTTCTTC
d_gene: NA
len: 14
v_gene: TRBV27
abundance: NA
j_gene: TRBJ2-1

CDR3aa: CASSLVRPSTDTQYF
CDR3nt: TGCGCCAGCAGCTTGGTTCGGCCTAGCACAGATACGCAGTATTTT
d_gene: NA
len: 15
v_gene: TRBV5-1
abundance: NA
j_gene: TRBJ2-3

CDR3aa: CASSQGSEQYF
CDR3nt: TGTGCCAGCTCTCAAGGGAGCGAGCAGTACTTC
d_gene: NA
len: 11
v_gene: TRBV18
abundance: NA
j_gene: TRBJ2-7

CDR3aa: CASSLGLGYEQYF
CDR3nt: TGTGCCAGCAGCTTGGGACTAGGCTACGAGCAGTACTTC
d_gene: NA
len: 13
v_gene: TRBV5-8
abundance: NA
j_gene: TRBJ2-7

CDR3aa: CASSLVATRGYTF
CDR3nt: TGTGCCAGCAGCTTGGTCGCGACGCGGGGCTACACCTTC
d_gene: NA
len: 13
v_gene: TRBV5-4
abundance: NA
j_gene: TRBJ1-2

CDR3aa: CASSPQREEQFF
CDR3nt: TGTGCCAGCTCACCACAGCGAGAGGAGCAGTTCTTC
d_gene: NA
len: 12
v_gene: TRBV18
abundance: NA
j_gene: TRBJ2-1

CDR3aa: CASSSGQGAGGNTIYF
CDR3nt: TGTGCCAGCAGTTCGGGACAGGGGGCTGGCGGAAACACCATATATTTT
d_gene: TRBD1
len: 16
v_gene: TRBV27
abundance: NA
j_gene: TRBJ1-3

CDR3aa: CAISEDRGNQPQHF
CDR3nt: TGTGCCATCAGTGAAGACCGAGGAAATCAGCCCCAGCATTTT
d_gene: NA
len: 14
v_gene: TRBV10-3
abundance: NA
j_gene: TRBJ1-5

CDR3aa: CASSVGYHGSTGELFF
CDR3nt: TGTGCCAGCAGCGTAGGATACCACGGGAGCACCGGGGAGCTGTTTTTT
d_gene: NA
len: 16
v_gene: TRBV7-9
abundance: NA
j_gene: TRBJ2-2

CDR3aa: CASSPRDRGLNTEAFF
CDR3nt: TGTGCCAGCAGCCCCCGGGACAGGGGTCTGAACACTGAAGCTTTCTTT
d_gene: TRBD1
len: 16
v_gene: TRBV7-8
abundance: NA
j_gene: TRBJ1-1

CDR3aa: CASSLGLGSGQETQYF
CDR3nt: TGCGCCAGCAGCTTGGGTCTCGGTAGCGGGCAAGAGACCCAGTACTTC
d_gene: TRBD2
len: 16
v_gene: TRBV5-1
abundance: NA
j_gene: TRBJ2-5

CDR3aa: CASSISGTSGGGDTQYF
CDR3nt: TGTGCCAGCAGCATATCCGGGACTAGCGGTGGGGGAGATACGCAGTATTTT
d_gene: TRBD2
len: 17
v_gene: TRBV7-2
abundance: NA
j_gene: TRBJ2-3

CDR3aa: CSVESWDVRIQETQYF
CDR3nt: TGCAGCGTTGAAAGCTGGGACGTACGAATTCAAGAGACCCAGTACTTC
d_gene: NA
len: 16
v_gene: TRBV29-1
abundance: NA
j_gene: TRBJ2-5

CDR3aa: CASSLLGSKEDEQFF
CDR3nt: TGTGCCAGCAGCTTATTAGGGAGCAAAGAGGACGAGCAGTTCTTC
d_gene: NA
len: 15
v_gene: TRBV7-2
abundance: NA
j_gene: TRBJ2-1

CDR3aa: CSVIGQGAWEQFF
CDR3nt: TGCAGCGTTATCGGACAGGGGGCTTGGGAGCAGTTCTTC
d_gene: TRBD1
len: 13
v_gene: TRBV29-1
abundance: NA
j_gene: TRBJ2-1

CDR3aa: CASSLMLDFTDTQYF
CDR3nt: TGCGCCAGCAGCTTGATGCTGGACTTCACAGATACGCAGTATTTT
d_gene: NA
len: 15
v_gene: TRBV5-1
abundance: NA
j_gene: TRBJ2-3

CDR3aa: CSAWTGSTEAFF
CDR3nt: TGCAGCGCCTGGACAGGGAGCACTGAAGCTTTCTTT
d_gene: TRBD1
len: 12
v_gene: TRBV29-1
abundance: NA
j_gene: TRBJ1-1

CDR3aa: CASGFDRETGELFF
CDR3nt: TGTGCTAGTGGTTTCGACAGGGAAACCGGGGAGCTGTTTTTT
d_gene: TRBD1
len: 14
v_gene: TRBV12-5
abundance: once
j_gene: TRBJ2-2

CDR3aa: CASSIAGRETQYF
CDR3nt: TGTGCCAGCAGCATAGCGGGGAGGGAGACCCAGTACTTC
d_gene: TRBD2
len: 13
v_gene: TRBV7-8
abundance: NA
j_gene: TRBJ2-5

CDR3aa: CASSPVTGMNTEAFF
CDR3nt: TGTGCCAGCAGCCCCGTTACAGGGATGAACACTGAAGCTTTCTTT
d_gene: NA
len: 15
v_gene: TRBV7-9
abundance: once
j_gene: TRBJ1-1

CDR3aa: CASSSSGNRGRVNEQFF
CDR3nt: TGTGCCAGTAGTTCAAGTGGTAACAGGGGGCGCGTCAATGAGCAGTTCTTC
d_gene: TRBD1
len: 17
v_gene: TRBV19
abundance: NA
j_gene: TRBJ2-1

CDR3aa: CAWSVLPSLSPLHF
CDR3nt: TGTGCCTGGAGTGTACTTCCATCACTCTCACCCCTCCACTTT
d_gene: NA
len: 14
v_gene: TRBV30
abundance: once
j_gene: TRBJ1-6

CDR3aa: CASSPTKNIQYF
CDR3nt: TGTGCCAGCAGCCCCACAAAAAACATTCAGTACTTC
d_gene: NA
len: 12
v_gene: TRBV6-6
abundance: NA
j_gene: TRBJ2-4

CDR3aa: CASSTTGGRRTEAFF
CDR3nt: TGTGCCAGTAGTACCACAGGGGGAAGGCGAACTGAAGCTTTCTTT
d_gene: TRBD1
len: 15
v_gene: TRBV19
abundance: NA
j_gene: TRBJ1-1

CDR3aa: CASSQRMTSDISSYEQYF
CDR3nt: TGTGCCAGCAGCCAAAGGATGACTAGCGATATTTCCTCCTACGAGCAGTACTTC
d_gene: TRBD2
len: 18
v_gene: TRBV7-2
abundance: NA
j_gene: TRBJ2-7